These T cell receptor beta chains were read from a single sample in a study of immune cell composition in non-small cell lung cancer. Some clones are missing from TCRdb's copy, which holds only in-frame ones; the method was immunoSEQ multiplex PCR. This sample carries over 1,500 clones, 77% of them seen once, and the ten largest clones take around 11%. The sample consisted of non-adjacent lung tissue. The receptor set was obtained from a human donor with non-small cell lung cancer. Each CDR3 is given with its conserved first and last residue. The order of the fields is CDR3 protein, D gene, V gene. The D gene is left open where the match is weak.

CAWRQGAESGYTF,TRBD1,TRBV30
CASSLGASGSDTQYF,TRBD2,TRBV7-9
CASSPLSEGGEQYF,NA,TRBV18
CASSVGHPGNGGEQYF,NA,TRBV9
CASSLALGGSTGELFF,NA,TRBV7-2
CASSLVQGALGTGELFF,TRBD1,TRBV7-2
CASRSLWAPDTQYF,NA,TRBV6-5
CASSSPTSGSYEQYF,TRBD2,TRBV6-5
CASSLGHRNTGELFF,NA,TRBV5-1
CAWSLGQALLPQHF,TRBD1,TRBV30
CASSHSEGGTYEQYF,NA,TRBV5-4
CASRVGGLDNQPQHF,NA,TRBV27
CASSPWDSSIGIGELFF,TRBD1,TRBV7-8
CASSPVRRGSSPLHF,NA,TRBV7-2
CASSLTDAPGNTIYF,NA,TRBV5-4
CASSGTGVRGEQYF,NA,TRBV28
CASSLNWGLLGAQETQYF,NA,TRBV5-6
CASSPGLAGQFF,TRBD2,TRBV7-8
CAWSNGVRNNNEKLFF,NA,TRBV30
CASSFVGDRAYEQYF,TRBD1,TRBV28
CASRWGVGLSNQPQHF,NA,TRBV28
CASSPIRGTAGELFF,NA,TRBV7-2
CASRTGVGGRQFF,TRBD1,TRBV27
CASQNRGNQPQHF,TRBD1,TRBV28
CASSATIHYKYEQYF,NA,TRBV6-1
CASSKRRTGEVNIQYF,NA,TRBV21-1
CASSLSPFSTDTQYF,NA,TRBV7-2
CASSRSTGWSTDTQYF,TRBD1,TRBV4-2
CASSSPRGMTDTQYF,NA,TRBV19
CASSVASGSNEQFF,TRBD2,TRBV2
CASSSLPPGTGISSRSYEQYF,TRBD1,TRBV7-6
CASSVGQDSYNEQFF,NA,TRBV9
CAISLQVNTGELFF,NA,TRBV10-3
CASSPVGGGEETQYF,NA,TRBV18
CASSETGIRDTQYF,NA,TRBV10-1
CASSRVVEPGLESEQYF,TRBD2,TRBV4-3
CATSPGIGQYF,NA,TRBV15
CASSIGTGGASKTQYF,TRBD2,TRBV19
CAWSLTSGGQGEQYF,TRBD2,TRBV30
CSVEEGRAFF,NA,TRBV29-1
CASSRDPSSYNSPLHF,NA,TRBV4-2